The 32 T cell receptor beta chains below come from one sample, sequenced in a study of shared clonotypes between healthy human individuals. Sequencing was performed with immunoSEQ multiplex PCR; in TCRdb, only in-frame clones are kept and a portion is missing. The sample holds 2 million to 2.5 million clones, more than 80% seen once. Sequences were obtained from naive CD4+ T cells from PBMCs. Subset in this sample: CD45RA+ positively selected. All receptors come from a man younger than 35 in good health. Some clones in this sample may be carry-over from other donors' samples.

The V and J genes are TRBV7-9 and TRBJ2-7; 12 bases are a match to TRBD2. After removal of 6 bases from V and 4 bases from J, the junction contained 4 bases not matched to a gene. This CDR3 is 14 amino acids long. CDR1 SEHNR and CDR2 FQNEAQ come from the germline V gene (reference sequence). CDR3 protein: CASSRTSGNYEQYF. DNA for the CDR3: TGTGCCAGCAGTCGGACTAGCGGGAATTACGAGCAGTACTTC.

The sample holds a few counts of this clone. The sample contains more than one DNA sequence encoding this CDR3. CDR3: CASSVSYEQYF. For the CDR3, the DNA is TGTGCCAGCAGCGTCTCCTACGAGCAGTACTTC. This chain joins TRBV2 and TRBJ2-7; D unresolved. The CDR3 is 11 residues long. Looked up from germline, CDR1 is SNHLY and CDR2 is FYNNEI. Deletions cut 6 bases from V and 0 bases from J, with 3 bases between. Full variable domain (remainder filled in from reference TRBV2 and TRBJ2-7): EPEVTQTPSHQVTQMGQEVILRCVPISNHLYFYWYRQILGQKVEFLVSFYNNEISEKSEIFDDQFSVERPDGSNFTLKIRSTKLEDSAMYFCASSVSYEQYFGPGTRLTVT.

The CDR3 DNA sequence: TGTGCCAGCTCACACTACCCTGGTGGAAACACCATATATTTT. This codes for CASSHYPGGNTIYF. The chain joins TRBV18 to TRBJ1-3; D gene unclear. The germline V gene encodes CDR1 KGHSH and CDR2 LQKENI. The CDR3 is 14 residues long. Trimming took off 4 bases at V and 3 bases at J, with 10 bases between the two ends.

The rearrangement joins TRBV5-1 to TRBJ1-4; 11 bases are shared with TRBD1. Germline V gene data show CDR1 as SGHRS and CDR2 as YFSETQ. This CDR3 contains 16 residues. V trimming: 0 bases; J trimming: 5 bases; junction bases outside the gene matches: 3. For the CDR3, the DNA is TGCGCCAGCAGCTTGGACGGACAGGGGGCAAATGAAAAACTGTTTTTT. Residues: CASSLDGQGANEKLFF.

This clone came up a few times. Other nucleotide sequences from this sample produce the same CDR3. This chain connects TRBV18 to TRBJ1-5; no clear D gene. Between the trimmed V and J ends, which lost 0 bases and 6 bases, there was a span of 6 bases. The V gene's germline CDR1 is KGHSH and CDR2 LQKENI. The CDR3 runs 13 residues. In DNA, the CDR3 is TGTGCCAGCTCACCACCACTAGGTCAGCCCCAGCATTTT. As protein: CASSPPLGQPQHF.

This clone was observed a single time. This sequence joins TRBV7-9 and TRBJ2-3; D might be TRBD1 (6 bases). The CDR3 is 14 residues long. The germline gives CDR1 SEHNR, CDR2 FQNEAQ (reference sequence). V lost 4 bases to trimming and J lost 1 base, with 9 bases between them. The CDR3 DNA reads TGTGCCAGCAGCTCGGACAGTCGCACAGATACGCAGTATTTT. Protein product: CASSSDSRTDTQYF.

The chain recombines TRBV30 with TRBJ2-1; maybe TRBD2 (6 bases). V was pared by 0 bases and J by 7 bases, with 19 bases between. The CDR3 loop spans 16 amino acids. CDR1 and CDR2 from the germline V gene are GTSNPN and SVGIG (reference sequence). Here the CDR3 DNA reads TGTGCCTGGAGTGTACGGGGGAGGAGGCTTGGAAATGAGCAGTTCTTC. Translation gives CAWSVRGRRLGNEQFF.

Details on this clone: At the DNA level, this CDR3 is encoded by other sequences in the same sample as well. The chain employs TRBV9 and TRBJ2-7, with D possibly TRBD1 on 5 matching bases. V gave up 0 bases and J gave up 0 bases, with 7 bases separating them. This CDR3 has 14 residues. Looked up from germline, CDR1 is SGDLS and CDR2 is YYNGEE. Here the CDR3 DNA reads TGTGCCAGCAGCGTAGGACAGAACTCCTACGAGCAGTACTTC. Amino acids: CASSVGQNSYEQYF.

The chain combines TRBV29-1 with TRBJ2-5; D may match TRBD1 or TRBD2 (5 bases each). V was pared by 7 bases and J by 5 bases, with 14 bases between. Germline CDR1 reads SQVTM; CDR2 reads ANQGSEA. This CDR3 spans 12 amino acids. Here the CDR3 reads CSAGGRVETQYF. In DNA form, the CDR3 reads TGCAGCGCCGGAGGCAGGGTGGAGACCCAGTACTTC.

The genes are TRBV27 and TRBJ2-7; 7 positions match TRBD2. Germline lookup yields CDR1 MNHEY and CDR2 SMNVEV (reference sequence). The CDR3 runs to 15 residues. Trimming cost V 3 bases and J 0 bases; bases outside gene matches: 5. CDR3 DNA sequence: TGTGCCAGCAGTTTCGTAGGGGAGGGCTCCTACGAGCAGTACTTC. It specifies CASSFVGEGSYEQYF.

This chain connects TRBV27 to TRBJ2-7; 15 bases are a match to TRBD2. The length of the CDR3 is 18 residues. Germline CDR1 is MNHEY and CDR2 is SMNVEV (reference sequence). The junction had 8 bases not matched to a gene; V was cut back by 2 bases and J by 3 bases. The CDR3 DNA sequence: TGTGCCAGCAGTTTACTCCCCAGGACTAGCGGGAGGGACTACGAGCAGTACTTC. It yields the protein CASSLLPRTSGRDYEQYF.

The rearrangement links TRBV5-4 to TRBJ2-1; D unresolved. This CDR3 has 16 amino acids. In germline, CDR1 is SGHNT, CDR2 YYREEE (reference sequence). V shed 1 base and J shed 0 bases, with 11 bases lying between them. The CDR3 DNA is TGTGCCAGCAGCTTGAGTAGCAGTTCCTCCTACAATGAGCAGTTCTTC. It codes for CASSLSSSSSYNEQFF.

Points on this clone: Other DNA sequences in the sample encode the same CDR3. V is TRBV11-3 and J is TRBJ2-3, with TRBD2 matching over 9 bases. The CDR3 loop spans 15 amino acids. Germline V CDR1 and CDR2: SGHNT, YENEEA. Losses at the gene ends were 3 bases for V and 0 bases for J; bases not matched to a gene: 1. DNA for the CDR3: TGTGCCAGCAGCTTGACTAGCGGAAGCACAGATACGCAGTATTTT. Translation gives CASSLTSGSTDTQYF.

There are a few counts of this clone. The chain's CDR3 is CASSALIYTEAFF. CDR3 in DNA: TGTGCCAGCAGCGCCCTTATTTACACTGAAGCTTTCTTT. The chain couples TRBV7-3 to TRBJ1-1; D is unclear. Trimming stripped 5 bases from V and 3 bases from J, with 10 bases between. CDR1 is SGHTA, CDR2 FQGTGA, per germline. This CDR3 spans 13 amino acids.

V gene TRBV27 combines with J gene TRBJ2-7, with TRBD2 matching 15 bases. The trim removed 5 bases at V and 4 bases at J, leaving 12 bases unmatched. The CDR3 has 18 residues. Germline values: CDR1 MNHEY, CDR2 SMNVEV (reference sequence). The CDR3 region is CASSRRTSGRAFGYEQYF. The CDR3 DNA is TGTGCCAGCAGTCGCAGGACTAGCGGGAGGGCATTTGGTTACGAGCAGTACTTC.

This chain connects TRBV5-4 to TRBJ2-1; no clear D gene. The germline V and J ends were trimmed by 3 bases and 8 bases, with 9 bases remaining between them. CDR1 is SGHNT, CDR2 YYREEE, per germline (reference sequence). The CDR3 contains 12 residues. CDR3 in DNA: TGTGCCAGCAGCTACTCTCCAGATGAGCAGTTCTTC. Its translation: CASSYSPDEQFF.

Concerning this clone itself: At the DNA level, this CDR3 is encoded by other sequences in the same sample as well. The chain is built from TRBV18 and TRBJ2-7, with 11 bases matching TRBD1. Trimming at V came to 6 bases and at J to 2 bases, leaving 3 bases not matched to a gene. The CDR3 length is 14 residues. From germline, CDR1 is KGHSH and CDR2 LQKENI. The CDR3 is CASSPGQGAYEQYF. In DNA, the CDR3 is TGTGCCAGCTCGCCGGGACAGGGGGCCTACGAGCAGTACTTC.

The chain couples TRBV4-1 to TRBJ2-7, with D possibly being TRBD2 (5 bases). Germline loops: CDR1 MGHRA, CDR2 YSYEKL. CDR3 length equals 16 residues. Trimming removed 0 bases from V and 9 bases from J, with 21 bases in between. CDR3: CASSQDYVGGLGGQYF. DNA of the CDR3: TGCGCCAGCAGCCAAGATTATGTCGGTGGCTTAGGAGGGCAGTACTTC.

The chain couples TRBV29-1 to TRBJ2-1; D is uncertain. The CDR3 is 11 amino acids. Trimming cost V 4 bases and J 7 bases, with 8 bases left between them. CDR1 SQVTM and CDR2 ANQGSEA come from the germline V gene. The DNA of the CDR3 is TGCAGCGTTGGGCGGAATAATGAGCAGTTCTTC. Amino acid sequence: CSVGRNNEQFF.

The chain combines TRBV18 with TRBJ2-5; D may be TRBD2 (6 bases). V was trimmed by 4 bases and J by 9 bases, leaving 15 bases between them. The CDR3 has 13 amino acids. Germline V lookup: CDR1 KGHSH, CDR2 LQKENI. The CDR3 DNA reads as TGTGCCAGCTCACTGGAGACAACGGGGGCCCAGTACTTC. It translates to CASSLETTGAQYF.

The J gene is TRBJ2-7, the V gene TRBV18, with no clear D. This CDR3 is 13 amino acids long. Trimming stripped 3 bases from V and 4 bases from J, with 10 bases between. Germline V gene sequence: CDR1 KGHSH, CDR2 LQKENI. The CDR3 DNA sequence: TGTGCCAGCTCACCTTTAAATAAATACGAGCAGTACTTC. Residues: CASSPLNKYEQYF.

This sequence joins TRBV9 and TRBJ2-1; 9 bases are shared with TRBD2. The CDR3 contains 15 residues. The germline V gene encodes CDR1 SGDLS and CDR2 YYNGEE. Trimming cost V 0 bases and J 5 bases; bases outside gene matches: 3. CDR3 in DNA: TGTGCCAGCAGCGTAGAACTAGCGGGTCACAATGAGCAGTTCTTC. It codes for CASSVELAGHNEQFF.

This clone showed up just once. This chain links TRBV28 with TRBJ1-4; D perhaps matches TRBD1 (6 bases). There are 14 residues in the CDR3. V was shortened by 7 bases and J by 6 bases, with 15 bases between the two germline ends. CDR1 MDHEN and CDR2 SYDVKM come from the germline V gene. CDR3 bases: TGTGCCAGCAATAGCGCAGGGGCGGATGAAAAACTGTTTTTT. It yields the protein CASNSAGADEKLFF.

The J gene is TRBJ2-2, the V gene TRBV7-8, with TRBD1 as a possible D gene (6 bases). The germline V and J ends were trimmed by 5 bases and 7 bases, with 17 bases remaining between them. Looked up from germline, CDR1 is SGHVS and CDR2 is FQNEAQ. This CDR3 is built from 15 residues. The CDR3 reads CASSDWTATGGELFF. The CDR3 region has the DNA TGTGCCAGCAGCGACTGGACAGCTACAGGCGGGGAGCTGTTTTTT.

Comments on this clone: Other DNA variants within this sample encode the same CDR3. This rearrangement joins TRBV10-3 to TRBJ1-1; D not resolved. Trimming took 6 bases from V and 1 from J, leaving 3 bases between them. The CDR3 runs 11 residues. In germline, CDR1 is ENHRY, CDR2 SYGVKD. DNA of the CDR3: TGTGCCATCAGCGAGAACACTGAAGCTTTCTTT. Amino acid sequence: CAISENTEAFF.

Only one count was recorded for this clone. This sequence joins TRBV11-1 and TRBJ2-7; 8 bases are a match to TRBD1. CDR3 length equals 15 residues. Germline V gene data show CDR1 as SGHAT and CDR2 as FQDESV (reference sequence). V shed 2 bases and J 1 base; nucleotides not matched to a gene: 4. The CDR3: CASSLNRGKSYEQYF. CDR3 sequence (DNA): TGTGCCAGCAGCTTAAACAGGGGGAAATCCTACGAGCAGTACTTC.

This clone came up once. This chain joins TRBV14 and TRBJ2-7; D is unclear. Germline V gene lookup returns CDR1 SGHDN and CDR2 FVKESK. Trimming took off 4 bases at V and 5 bases at J, with 9 bases between the two ends. This CDR3 contains 12 residues. The CDR3 nucleotides read TGTGCCAGCAGCCGCAAGATCCACGAGCAGTACTTC. This gives the protein CASSRKIHEQYF.

This clone was detected only once. This sequence joins TRBV6-5 and TRBJ2-1, with 11 bases aligning to TRBD2. Per germline, CDR1 MNHEY and CDR2 SVGAGI. V lost 7 bases and J lost 4; bases outside the gene matches: 6. The CDR3 spans 15 residues. CDR3 nucleotide sequence: TGTGCCAGCACCATGGGACTAGCGGCATACAATGAGCAGTTCTTC. Translating it yields CASTMGLAAYNEQFF.

The gene calls are TRBV7-9 and TRBJ2-4; D is uncertain. This CDR3 has 19 amino acids. The germline gives CDR1 SEHNR, CDR2 FQNEAQ (reference sequence). Between the trimmed V and J ends, which lost 1 base and 0 bases, there was a span of 19 bases. CDR3 nucleotide sequence: TGTGCCAGCAGCTTAGTCGGTGGCAGAGAAAGACTAGCCAAAAACATTCAGTACTTC. Translated: CASSLVGGRERLAKNIQYF.

The V and J genes are TRBV5-1 and TRBJ2-7, with a tentative D call TRBD2 (6 bases). From germline, CDR1 is SGHRS and CDR2 YFSETQ. V was clipped by 0 bases and J by 6 bases, with 13 bases between them. This CDR3 is built from 14 residues. The CDR3 sequence: CASSLATGAVEQYF. The CDR3 DNA is TGCGCCAGCAGCTTGGCCACGGGAGCAGTCGAGCAGTACTTC.

The genes are TRBV28 and TRBJ1-5; 8 nucleotides match TRBD1. CDR3 length: 17 amino acids. From germline, CDR1 is MDHEN and CDR2 SYDVKM. V gave up 3 bases and J gave up 1 base; unmatched junction bases: 8. DNA of the CDR3: TGTGCCAGCAGTTTTAACGGCAGGGGGCGAAGCAATCAGCCCCAGCATTTT. It is translated as CASSFNGRGRSNQPQHF.

This clone appeared once. The J gene is TRBJ2-5, the V gene TRBV4-3, with D possibly TRBD2 on 5 matching bases. Trimming took 0 bases from V and 5 from J, leaving 19 bases between them. The CDR3 runs 17 residues. Germline V lookup: CDR1 LGHNA, CDR2 YSLEER. The CDR3 loop is CASSQDGFRVSGETQYF. The CDR3 DNA follows: TGCGCCAGCAGCCAAGATGGCTTTAGGGTATCGGGGGAGACCCAGTACTTC.